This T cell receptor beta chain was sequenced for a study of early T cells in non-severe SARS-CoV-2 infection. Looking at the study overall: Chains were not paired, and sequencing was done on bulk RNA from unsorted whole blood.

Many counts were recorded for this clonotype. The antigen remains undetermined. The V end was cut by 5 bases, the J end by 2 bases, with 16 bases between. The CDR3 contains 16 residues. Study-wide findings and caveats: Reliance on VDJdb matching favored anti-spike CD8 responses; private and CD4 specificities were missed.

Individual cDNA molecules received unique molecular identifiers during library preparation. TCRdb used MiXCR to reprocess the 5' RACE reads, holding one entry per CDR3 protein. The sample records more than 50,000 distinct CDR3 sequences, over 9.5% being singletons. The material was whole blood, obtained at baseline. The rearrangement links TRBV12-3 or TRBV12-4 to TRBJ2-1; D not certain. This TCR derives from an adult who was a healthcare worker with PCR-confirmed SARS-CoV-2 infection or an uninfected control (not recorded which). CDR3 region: CASSQRAGGPYNEQFF. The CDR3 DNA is TGTGCCAGCAGTCAAAGGGCAGGCGGACCCTACAATGAGCAGTTCTTC.